This T cell receptor beta chain was captured in a study of blood T cell repertoires in COVID-19. Researchers sorted participants into cohorts using their self-reported clinical history. V gave up 1 base and J gave up 4 bases, with 4 bases separating them. CDR1 and CDR2 from the germline V gene are SGHTA and FQGNSA. CDR3 length: 12 amino acids. TCRdb's copy holds only in-frame clones and misses some; the assay was immunoSEQ multiplex PCR. Here the sample spans more than 250,000 clones, 70% to 90% being singletons. The chain combines TRBV7-2 with TRBJ1-2; D not resolved. This receptor was identified in a woman aged 40-49 years with acute COVID-19. The sequenced sample was PBMCs or T cells enriched from blood (not recorded which). This CDR3 reads CASSLVSYGYTF. CDR3 sequence (DNA): TGTGCCAGCAGCTTAGTCTCCTATGGCTACACCTTC.